The source of this T cell receptor (beta chain) is a study of blood T cell repertoires in COVID-19. Overall study: The United States, Italy and Spain supplied acute and convalescent COVID-19 samples.

TCRdb keeps only in-frame clones here, not all; method: immunoSEQ multiplex PCR. Seen here are 290,000 or so clones, 80% to 95% observed once, and the top ten hold about 1.1%. Recovered status in Cohort 3 required two negative PCRs, clearance, or symptom resolution. This receptor was obtained from a woman in her 30s who had recovered from COVID-19. Specimen: PBMCs or T cells enriched from blood (not recorded which).

The CDR3 sequence is CASSRTGIYNEQFF. The CDR3, as DNA: TGTGCCAGCAGCCGGACAGGGATTTACAATGAGCAGTTCTTC. The rearrangement uses TRBV6-5 and TRBJ2-1; TRBD1 agrees at 8 bases. CDR3 size: 14 residues. V dropped 6 bases and J dropped 4; count of bases not matched to a gene: 5. Germline-derived CDR1 and CDR2 are MNHEY and SVGAGI.